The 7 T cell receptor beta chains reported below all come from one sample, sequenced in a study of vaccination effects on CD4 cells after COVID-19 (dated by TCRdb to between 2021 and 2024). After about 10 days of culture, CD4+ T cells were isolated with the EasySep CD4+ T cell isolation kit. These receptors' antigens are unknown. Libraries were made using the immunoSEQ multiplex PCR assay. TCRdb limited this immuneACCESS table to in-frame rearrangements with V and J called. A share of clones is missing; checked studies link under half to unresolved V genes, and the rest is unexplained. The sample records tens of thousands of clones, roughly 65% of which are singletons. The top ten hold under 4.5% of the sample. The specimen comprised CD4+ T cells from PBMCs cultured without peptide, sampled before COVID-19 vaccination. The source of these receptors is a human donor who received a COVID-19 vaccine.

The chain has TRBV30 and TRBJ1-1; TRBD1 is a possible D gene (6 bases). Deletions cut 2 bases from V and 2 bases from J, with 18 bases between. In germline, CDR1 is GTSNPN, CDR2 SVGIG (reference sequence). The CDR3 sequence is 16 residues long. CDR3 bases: TGTGCCTGGAGTCCTCCCCGGGGGCTATTCAACACTGAAGCTTTCTTT. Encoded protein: CAWSPPRGLFNTEAFF.

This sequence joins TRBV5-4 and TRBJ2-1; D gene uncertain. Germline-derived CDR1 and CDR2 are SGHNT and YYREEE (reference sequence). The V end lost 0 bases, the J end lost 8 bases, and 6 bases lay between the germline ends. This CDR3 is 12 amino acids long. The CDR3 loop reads CASSLGYDEQFF. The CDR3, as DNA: TGTGCCAGCAGCTTGGGATACGATGAGCAGTTCTTC.

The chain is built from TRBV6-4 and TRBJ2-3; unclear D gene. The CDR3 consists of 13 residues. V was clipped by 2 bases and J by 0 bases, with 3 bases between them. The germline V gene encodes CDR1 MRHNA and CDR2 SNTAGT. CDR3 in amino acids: CASSDGSTDTQYF. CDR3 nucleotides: TGTGCCAGCAGTGACGGGAGCACAGATACGCAGTATTTT.

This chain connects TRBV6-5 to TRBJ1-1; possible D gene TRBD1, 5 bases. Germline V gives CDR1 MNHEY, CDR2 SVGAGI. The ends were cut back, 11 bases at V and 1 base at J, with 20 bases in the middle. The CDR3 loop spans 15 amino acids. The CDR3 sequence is CAVRTSVGQNTEAFF. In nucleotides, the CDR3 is TGTGCCGTTCGGACATCGGTGGGGCAGAACACTGAAGCTTTCTTT.

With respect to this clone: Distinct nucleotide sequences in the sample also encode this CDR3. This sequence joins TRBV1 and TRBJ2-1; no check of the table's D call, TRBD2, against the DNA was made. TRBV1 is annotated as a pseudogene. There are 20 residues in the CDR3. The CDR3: CTSSQVNEREGPSSYNEQFF. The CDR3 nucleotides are TGCACCAGCAGCCAAGTAAATGAGCGGGAGGGCCCCAGCTCCTACAATGAGCAGTTCTTC.

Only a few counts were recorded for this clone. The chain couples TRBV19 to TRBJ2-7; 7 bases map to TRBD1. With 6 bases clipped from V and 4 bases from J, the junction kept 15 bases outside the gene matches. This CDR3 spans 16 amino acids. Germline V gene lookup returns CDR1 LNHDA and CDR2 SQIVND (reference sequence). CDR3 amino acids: CASSPRQTGYGYEQYF. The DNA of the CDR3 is TGTGCCAGTAGCCCGCGCCAGACAGGGTACGGTTACGAGCAGTACTTC.

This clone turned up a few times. The CDR3 loop reads CASTTLSSYNEQFF. In nucleotides, the CDR3 is TGTGCCAGCACCACGCTGAGCTCCTACAATGAGCAGTTCTTC. The V call is TRBV2, the J call TRBJ2-1; no definite D call. V lost 7 bases and J lost 0, with 10 bases in between. Looked up from germline, CDR1 is SNHLY and CDR2 is FYNNEI. There are 14 residues in the CDR3.